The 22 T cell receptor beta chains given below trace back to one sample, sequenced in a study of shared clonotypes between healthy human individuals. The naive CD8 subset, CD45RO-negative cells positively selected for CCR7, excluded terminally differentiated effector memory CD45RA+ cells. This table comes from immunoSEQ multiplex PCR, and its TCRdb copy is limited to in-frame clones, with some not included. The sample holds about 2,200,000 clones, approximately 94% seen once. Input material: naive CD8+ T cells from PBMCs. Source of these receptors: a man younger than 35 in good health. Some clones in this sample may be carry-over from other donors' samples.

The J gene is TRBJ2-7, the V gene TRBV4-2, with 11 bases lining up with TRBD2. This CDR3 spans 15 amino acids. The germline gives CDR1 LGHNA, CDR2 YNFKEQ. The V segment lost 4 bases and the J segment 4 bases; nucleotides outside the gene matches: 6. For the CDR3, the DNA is TGTGCCAGCAGCCTGCTTACTAGCGGGAGTTACGAGCAGTACTTC. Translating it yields CASSLLTSGSYEQYF.

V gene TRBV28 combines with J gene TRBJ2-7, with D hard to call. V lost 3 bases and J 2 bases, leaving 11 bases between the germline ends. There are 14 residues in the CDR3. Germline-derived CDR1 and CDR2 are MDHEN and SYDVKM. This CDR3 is CASSLWKGPYEQYF. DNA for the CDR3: TGTGCCAGCAGTTTGTGGAAAGGTCCCTACGAGCAGTACTTC. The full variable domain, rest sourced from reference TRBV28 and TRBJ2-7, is DVKVTQSSRYLVKRTGEKVFLECVQDMDHENMFWYRQDPGLGLRLIYFSYDVKMKEKGDIPEGYSVSREKKERFSLILESASTNQTSMYLCASSLWKGPYEQYFGPGTRLTVT.

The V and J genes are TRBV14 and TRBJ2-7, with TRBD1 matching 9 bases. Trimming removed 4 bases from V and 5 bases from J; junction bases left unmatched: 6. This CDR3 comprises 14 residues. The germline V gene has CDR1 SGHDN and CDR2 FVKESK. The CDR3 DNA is TGTGCCAGCAGCCTCGTGGGGACAGGGAACGAGCAGTACTTC. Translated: CASSLVGTGNEQYF.

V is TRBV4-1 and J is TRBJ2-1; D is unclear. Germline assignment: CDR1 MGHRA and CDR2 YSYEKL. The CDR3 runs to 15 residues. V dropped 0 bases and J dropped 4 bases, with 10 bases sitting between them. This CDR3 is CASSQDVSGYNEQFF. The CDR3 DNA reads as TGCGCCAGCAGCCAAGATGTTTCCGGATACAATGAGCAGTTCTTC.

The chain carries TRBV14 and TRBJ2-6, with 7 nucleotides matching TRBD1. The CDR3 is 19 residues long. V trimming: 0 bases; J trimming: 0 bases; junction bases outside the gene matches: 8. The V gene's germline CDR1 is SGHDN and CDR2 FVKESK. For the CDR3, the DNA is TGTGCCAGCAGCCAAGATTGGACAGGAGCATCCTCTGGGGCCAACGTCCTGACTTTC. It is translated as CASSQDWTGASSGANVLTF.

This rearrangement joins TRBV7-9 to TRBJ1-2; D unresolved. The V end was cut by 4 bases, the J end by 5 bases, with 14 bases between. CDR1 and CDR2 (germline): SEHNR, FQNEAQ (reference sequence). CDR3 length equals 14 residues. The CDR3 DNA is TGTGCCAGCAGCTCTCACAAGGATGAATATGGCTACACCTTC. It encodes CASSSHKDEYGYTF.

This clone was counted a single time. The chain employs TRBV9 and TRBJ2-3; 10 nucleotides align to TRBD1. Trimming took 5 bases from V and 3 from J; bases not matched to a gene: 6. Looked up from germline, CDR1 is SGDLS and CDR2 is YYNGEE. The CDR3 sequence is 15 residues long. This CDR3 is CASSGGDRGTDTQYF. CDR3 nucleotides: TGTGCCAGCAGTGGAGGGGACAGGGGAACAGATACGCAGTATTTT.

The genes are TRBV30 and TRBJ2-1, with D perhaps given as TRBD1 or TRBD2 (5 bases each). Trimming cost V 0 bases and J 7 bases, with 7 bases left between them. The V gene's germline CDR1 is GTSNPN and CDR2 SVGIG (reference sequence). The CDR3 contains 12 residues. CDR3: CAWSVGENEQFF. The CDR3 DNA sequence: TGTGCCTGGAGTGTGGGGGAGAATGAGCAGTTCTTC.

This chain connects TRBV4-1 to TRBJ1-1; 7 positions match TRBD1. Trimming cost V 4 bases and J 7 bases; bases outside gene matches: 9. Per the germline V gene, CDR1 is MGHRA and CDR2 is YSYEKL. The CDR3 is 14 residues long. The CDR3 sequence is CASSPGGDGLEAFF. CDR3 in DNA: TGCGCCAGCAGCCCAGGGGGTGACGGTCTTGAAGCTTTCTTT.

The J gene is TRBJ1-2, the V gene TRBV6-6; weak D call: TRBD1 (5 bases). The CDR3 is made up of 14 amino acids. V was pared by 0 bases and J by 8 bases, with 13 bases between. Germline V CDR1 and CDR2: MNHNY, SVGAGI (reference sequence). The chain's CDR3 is CASSYSKTEGGYTF. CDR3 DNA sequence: TGTGCCAGCAGTTACTCGAAAACAGAGGGGGGCTACACCTTC.

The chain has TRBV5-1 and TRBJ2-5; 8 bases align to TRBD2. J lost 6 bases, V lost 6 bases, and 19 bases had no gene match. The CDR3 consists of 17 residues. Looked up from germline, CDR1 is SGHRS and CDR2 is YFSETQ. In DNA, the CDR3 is TGCGCCAGCAACCCTGGGGCTATCGGGAGGGCTGTAAAGACCCAGTACTTC. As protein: CASNPGAIGRAVKTQYF.

The CDR3 loop is CASSRASNYLYNEQFF. CDR3 in DNA: TGTGCCAGCAGCCGCGCATCAAACTACCTTTACAATGAGCAGTTCTTC. The chain joins TRBV7-9 to TRBJ2-1; no firm D call. Trimming pared 5 bases from V and 4 bases from J, leaving 18 bases between. There are 16 residues in the CDR3. The germline V gene has CDR1 SEHNR and CDR2 FQNEAQ (reference sequence). The complete variable domain, with remaining parts taken from reference TRBV7-9 and TRBJ2-1, reads DTGVSQNPRHKITKRGQNVTFRCDPISEHNRLYWYRQTLGQGPEFLTYFQNEAQLEKSRLLSDRFSAERPKGSFSTLEIQRTEQGDSAMYLCASSRASNYLYNEQFFGPGTRLTVL.

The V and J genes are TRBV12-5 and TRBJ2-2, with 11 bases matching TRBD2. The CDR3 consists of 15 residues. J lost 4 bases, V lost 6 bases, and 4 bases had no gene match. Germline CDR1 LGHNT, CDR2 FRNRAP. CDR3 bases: TGTGCTAGTGGGCCCGGACTAGCGGGCACCGGGGAGCTGTTTTTT. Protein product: CASGPGLAGTGELFF.

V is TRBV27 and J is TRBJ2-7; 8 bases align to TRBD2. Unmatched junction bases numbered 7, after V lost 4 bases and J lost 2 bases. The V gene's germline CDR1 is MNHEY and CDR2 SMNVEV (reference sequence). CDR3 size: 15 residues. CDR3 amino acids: CASSWGGRLTYEQYF. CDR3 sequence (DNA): TGTGCCAGCAGTTGGGGCGGGAGGCTAACCTACGAGCAGTACTTC.

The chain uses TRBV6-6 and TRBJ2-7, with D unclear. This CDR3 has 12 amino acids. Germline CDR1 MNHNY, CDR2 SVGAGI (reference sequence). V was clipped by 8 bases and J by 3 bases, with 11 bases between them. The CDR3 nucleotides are TGTGCCAGCGGAGAAGTGTTCTACGAGCAGTACTTC. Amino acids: CASGEVFYEQYF.

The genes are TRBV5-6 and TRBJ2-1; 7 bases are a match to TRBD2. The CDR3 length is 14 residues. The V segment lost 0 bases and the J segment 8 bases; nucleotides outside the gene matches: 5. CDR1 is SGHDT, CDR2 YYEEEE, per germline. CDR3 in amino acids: CASSLAEREYEQFF. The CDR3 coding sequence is TGTGCCAGCAGCTTGGCCGAGCGGGAATATGAGCAGTTCTTC.

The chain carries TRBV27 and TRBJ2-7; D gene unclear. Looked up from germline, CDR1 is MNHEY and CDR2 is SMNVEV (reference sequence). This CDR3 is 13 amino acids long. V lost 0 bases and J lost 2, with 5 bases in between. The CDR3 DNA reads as TGTGCCAGCAGTTTATCGAACCCCTACGAGCAGTACTTC. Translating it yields CASSLSNPYEQYF.

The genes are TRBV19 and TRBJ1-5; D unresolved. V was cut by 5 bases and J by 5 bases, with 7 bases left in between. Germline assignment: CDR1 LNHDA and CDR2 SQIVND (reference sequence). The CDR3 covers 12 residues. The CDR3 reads CASSGTYQPQHF. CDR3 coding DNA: TGTGCCAGTAGTGGTACGTATCAGCCCCAGCATTTT. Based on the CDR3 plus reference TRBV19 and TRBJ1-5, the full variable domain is DGGITQSPKYLFRKEGQNVTLSCEQNLNHDAMYWYRQDPGQGLRLIYYSQIVNDFQKGDIAEGYSVSREKKESFPLTVTSAQKNPTAFYLCASSGTYQPQHFGDGTRLSIL.

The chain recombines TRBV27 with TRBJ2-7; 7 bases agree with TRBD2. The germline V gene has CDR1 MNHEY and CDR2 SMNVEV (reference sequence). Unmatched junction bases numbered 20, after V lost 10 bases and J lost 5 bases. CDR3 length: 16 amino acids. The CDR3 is CATNGVGRASFNEQYF. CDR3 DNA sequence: TGTGCCACCAATGGGGTTGGGAGGGCCTCTTTTAACGAGCAGTACTTC.

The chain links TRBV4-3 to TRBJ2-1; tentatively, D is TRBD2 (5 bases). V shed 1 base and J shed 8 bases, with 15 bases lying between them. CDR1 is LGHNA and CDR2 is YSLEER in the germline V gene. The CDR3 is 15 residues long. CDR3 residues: CASSQASSTGDEQFF. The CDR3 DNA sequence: TGCGCCAGCAGCCAAGCGTCTAGCACGGGCGATGAGCAGTTCTTC.

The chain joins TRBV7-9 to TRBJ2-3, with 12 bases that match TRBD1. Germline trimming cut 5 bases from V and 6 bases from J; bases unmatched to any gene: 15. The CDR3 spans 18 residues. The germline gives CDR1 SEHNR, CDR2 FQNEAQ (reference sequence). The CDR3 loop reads CASSTETGTGGLSDTQYF. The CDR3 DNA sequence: TGTGCCAGCAGCACTGAAACCGGGACAGGGGGCCTATCGGATACGCAGTATTTT.

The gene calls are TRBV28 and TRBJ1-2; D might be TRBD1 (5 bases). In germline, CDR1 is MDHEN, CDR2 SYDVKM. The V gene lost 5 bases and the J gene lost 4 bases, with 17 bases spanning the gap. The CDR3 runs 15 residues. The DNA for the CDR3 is TGTGCCAGCAGTCACCCTTTCGAGGGGAGCTATGGCTACACCTTC. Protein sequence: CASSHPFEGSYGYTF.